Below, 32 T cell receptor beta chains from the same sample are listed, as sequenced in a study of spatial heterogeneity in lung cancer. MiXCR, applied by TCRdb to the 5' RACE reads, yields one record per CDR3 protein. The table has around 27,000 distinct CDR3 sequences, 5% to 6% seen once; the top ten hold 20% to 25%. Time point defined: blood at routine non-recurrence follow-up after resection. The sequencing used PBMCs, collected at follow-up. The receptors stem from a female donor with early-stage non-small cell lung cancer.

This clonotype was found many times. The chain carries TRBV20-1 and TRBJ2-1, with TRBD1 identical over 10 bases. The CDR3 runs to 16 residues. V gave up 1 base and J gave up 3 bases; unmatched junction bases: 6. Germline V gives CDR1 DFQATT, CDR2 SNEGSKA (reference sequence). CDR3 sequence: CSARVRGQGLYNEQFF. DNA for the CDR3: TGCAGTGCTAGAGTTAGGGGACAGGGGCTCTACAATGAGCAGTTCTTC.

This clonotype was counted a few times. The J gene is TRBJ1-6, the V gene TRBV2; 8 bases are a match to TRBD1. The CDR3 totals 15 residues. Germline CDR1 is SNHLY and CDR2 is FYNNEI. V was pared by 5 bases and J by 8 bases, with 8 bases of the junction left unmatched. The CDR3 loop reads CASSQKTGEYSPLHF. CDR3 DNA sequence: TGTGCCAGCAGTCAAAAGACAGGGGAGTATTCACCCCTCCACTTT.

Remarks on this clonotype: A much larger clone sits a single nucleotide away, making a read error possible. The chain has TRBV4-1 and TRBJ2-7; D is undetermined. Germline V gene data show CDR1 as MGHRA and CDR2 as YSYEKL. This CDR3 has 11 amino acids. V lost 2 bases, J lost 3 bases, and 2 bases lay in between. CDR3 DNA: TGCGCCAGCAGCCAATGCTACGAGCAGTACTTC. Encoded protein: CASSQCYEQYF.

This clonotype has more than one count but fewer than ten. The CDR3 is CASSQNSGTGNTIYF. CDR3 nucleotides: TGTGCCAGCAGCCAAAACTCAGGGACGGGAAACACCATATATTTT. This chain joins TRBV3-1 and TRBJ1-3; perhaps TRBD1 as D (5 bases). The germline V gene encodes CDR1 LGHDT and CDR2 YNNKEL (reference sequence). CDR3 length: 15 residues. V lost 2 bases, J lost 4 bases, and 12 bases lay in between.

This clonotype showed up just a few times. The V gene is TRBV6-5, the J gene TRBJ2-7, with D possibly TRBD2 on 6 matching bases. Trimming took 2 bases from V and 3 from J, leaving 14 bases between them. The CDR3 loop spans 15 amino acids. The germline V gene has CDR1 MNHEY and CDR2 SVGAGI. The CDR3 spells CASSYDGGGIYEQYF. The CDR3 DNA sequence: TGTGCCAGCAGTTACGACGGGGGTGGCATCTACGAGCAGTACTTC.

The chain is built from TRBV12-3 or TRBV12-4 and TRBJ1-1, with a possible D match to TRBD1 (5 bases). Trimming pared 6 bases from V and 7 bases from J, leaving 15 bases between. CDR3 length equals 13 residues. CDR3 sequence (DNA): TGTGCCAGCAGCCAGAGGAGCCAGGGTGAAGCTTTCTTT. Its protein product is CASSQRSQGEAFF.

This clonotype came up many times. V gene TRBV5-1 combines with J gene TRBJ2-1; 12 bases agree with TRBD2. The germline V gene encodes CDR1 SGHRS and CDR2 YFSETQ. The trim removed 1 base at V and 3 bases at J, leaving 8 bases unmatched. CDR3 length: 18 amino acids. The CDR3 region has the DNA TGCGCCAGCAGCTTGACGACTAGCGGGAGTTCGGTCTACAATGAGCAGTTCTTC. Its translation: CASSLTTSGSSVYNEQFF.

The sample holds many counts of this clonotype. This chain uses TRBV20-1 with TRBJ2-7; 13 bases agree with TRBD2. The V gene end was trimmed by 6 bases and the J gene end by 1 base; junction bases not matched to a gene: 12. Germline loops: CDR1 DFQATT, CDR2 SNEGSKA (reference sequence). This CDR3 region has 17 residues. DNA for the CDR3: TGCAGTGCACAGACCCAACTAGCGGGGGGGCCTTCCTACGAGCAGTACTTC. Protein sequence: CSAQTQLAGGPSYEQYF.

The table lists this clonotype with a count of one. A much larger clone is a single base away; this may be a read error. This sequence joins TRBV15 and TRBJ2-2; D not resolved. Trimming stripped 5 bases from V and 5 bases from J, with 15 bases between. CDR1 is LNHNV and CDR2 is YYDKDF in the germline V gene (reference sequence). This CDR3 is built from 15 residues. In DNA form, the CDR3 reads TGTGCCACCAGCTGGTGGATCGAAGGGACCGGGGAGCTGTTTTTT. As protein: CATSWWIEGTGELFF.

In its sample, this clonotype was seen many times. V is TRBV5-1 and J is TRBJ2-5; 9 bases agree with TRBD1. V dropped 2 bases and J dropped 3; count of bases not matched to a gene: 2. Per germline, CDR1 SGHRS and CDR2 YFSETQ. There are 14 residues in the CDR3. The chain's CDR3 is CASSFGQGKETQYF. The CDR3, as DNA: TGCGCCAGCAGCTTTGGACAGGGGAAAGAGACCCAGTACTTC.

Note on this clonotype: Possible read error: a much larger clone is one base away. The V and J genes are TRBV7-6 and TRBJ2-7, with TRBD1 as a possible D gene (6 bases). The CDR3 spans 12 residues. Germline CDR1 is SGHVS and CDR2 is FNYEAQ. V was trimmed by 5 bases and J by 4 bases, leaving 9 bases between them. The chain's CDR3 is CASSTDRYEQYF. The CDR3 coding sequence is TGTGCCAGCAGCACGGACAGATACGAGCAGTACTTC.

This clonotype was counted many times. The V gene is TRBV10-3, the J gene TRBJ2-2, with 7 bases lining up with TRBD1. The CDR3 runs 16 residues. The V gene's germline CDR1 is ENHRY and CDR2 SYGVKD. Trimming took 7 bases from V and 1 from J; bases not matched to a gene: 9. In nucleotides, the CDR3 is TGTGCCATCAATCCCGACAGGGCACGGAACACCGGGGAGCTGTTTTTT. As protein: CAINPDRARNTGELFF.

Many counts were recorded for this clonotype. The V and J genes are TRBV28 and TRBJ2-7, with D unresolved. This CDR3 contains 12 residues. Germline assignment: CDR1 MDHEN and CDR2 SYDVKM. Trimming removed 6 bases at V and 1 base at J, with 7 bases between. For the CDR3, the DNA is TGTGCCAGCAGCGGCAGATCCTACGAGCAGTACTTC. Residues: CASSGRSYEQYF.

At least ten counts were recorded for this clonotype. This chain connects TRBV6-4 to TRBJ2-1, with 10 nucleotides matching TRBD2. Germline V gene lookup returns CDR1 MRHNA and CDR2 SNTAGT. With 5 bases clipped from V and 5 bases from J, the junction kept 6 bases outside the gene matches. CDR3 size: 15 residues. The CDR3 region has the DNA TGTGCCAGCAGTCCCCTAGCGGGAGTAAACAATGAGCAGTTCTTC. This gives the protein CASSPLAGVNNEQFF.

The chain couples TRBV7-3 to TRBJ1-4; tentatively, D is TRBD1 (6 bases). V lost 1 base, J lost 4 bases, and 13 bases lay in between. The CDR3 loop spans 16 amino acids. Germline assignment: CDR1 SGHTA and CDR2 FQGTGA. The chain's CDR3 is CASSLSPGGVNEKLFF. CDR3 DNA sequence: TGTGCCAGCAGCTTAAGCCCCGGGGGCGTTAATGAAAAACTGTTTTTT.

This clonotype has ten or more counts. The chain links TRBV6-5 to TRBJ1-2, with D unresolved. V lost 7 bases and J lost 2, with 8 bases in between. Per germline, CDR1 MNHEY and CDR2 SVGAGI. This CDR3 comprises 12 residues. The DNA of the CDR3 is TGTGCCAGCATATCGGTCAACTATGGCTACACCTTC. Amino acids: CASISVNYGYTF.

The rearrangement uses TRBV4-3 and TRBJ2-3, with 8 bases that match TRBD2. CDR1 and CDR2 from the germline V gene are LGHNA and YSLEER. Germline trimming cut 0 bases from V and 4 bases from J; bases unmatched to any gene: 0. The CDR3 spans 14 residues. CDR3 amino acids: CASSQDGGADTQYF. CDR3 nucleotide sequence: TGCGCCAGCAGCCAAGACGGGGGGGCAGATACGCAGTATTTT.

This clonotype was found many times. This sequence joins TRBV28 and TRBJ2-7, with a weak D call TRBD2 (5 bases). The V gene lost 2 bases and the J gene lost 4 bases, with 12 bases spanning the gap. Germline V lookup: CDR1 MDHEN, CDR2 SYDVKM. This CDR3 spans 14 amino acids. CDR3 residues: CASSLIPSSYEQYF. The DNA for the CDR3 is TGTGCCAGCAGTTTAATCCCTAGCTCGTACGAGCAGTACTTC.

There are many counts of this clonotype. The chain is built from TRBV20-1 and TRBJ2-7, with 7 bases that match TRBD2. The CDR3 consists of 15 residues. Germline CDR1 and CDR2: DFQATT and SNEGSKA (reference sequence). V shed 0 bases and J 4 bases; nucleotides not matched to a gene: 9. CDR3 nucleotides: TGCAGTGCTAGAGATGAGGGAGGGGTTAAGTACGAGCAGTACTTC. It encodes CSARDEGGVKYEQYF.

This clonotype has a count of ten or more. V gene TRBV20-1 combines with J gene TRBJ1-2; 8 nucleotides align to TRBD1. The CDR3 covers 12 residues. V lost 7 bases to trimming and J lost 7 bases; unmatched junction nucleotides: 8. Germline CDR1 and CDR2: DFQATT and SNEGSKA (reference sequence). The CDR3 protein is CSVGQGTRGYTF. CDR3 DNA sequence: TGCAGTGTTGGACAGGGAACACGTGGCTACACCTTC.

A remark on this clonotype: This may be a read error: a much more frequent sequence differs by one nucleotide. The chain links TRBV20-1 to TRBJ2-7; D is perhaps TRBD1 (6 bases). This CDR3 is 14 amino acids long. Looked up from germline, CDR1 is DFQATT and CDR2 is SNEGSKA (reference sequence). The CDR3 loop is CSTRGTGQVYEQYF. DNA for the CDR3: TGCAGTACTAGAGGAACGGGACAAGTCTACGAGCAGTACTTC.

This clonotype showed up many times. The chain has TRBV7-8 and TRBJ2-3; D not resolved. The CDR3 has 14 amino acids. The ends were cut back, 1 base at V and 2 bases at J, with 7 bases in the middle. The germline CDR1 and CDR2 sequences are SGHVS and FQNEAQ. CDR3: CASSLVDSTDTQYF. The DNA of the CDR3 is TGTGCCAGCAGCTTAGTGGATTCCACAGATACGCAGTATTTT.

This clonotype was seen at least ten times. This chain joins TRBV20-1 and TRBJ1-5; D is perhaps TRBD1 (5 bases). Trimming pared 0 bases from V and 0 bases from J, leaving 9 bases between. The germline V gene has CDR1 DFQATT and CDR2 SNEGSKA (reference sequence). The CDR3 length is 15 residues. DNA of the CDR3: TGCAGTGCTAGAGATGGGACGGTTAGCAATCAGCCCCAGCATTTT. This gives the protein CSARDGTVSNQPQHF.

This clonotype was observed at least ten times. The chain has TRBV2 and TRBJ2-2; D remains unclear. There are 15 residues in the CDR3. V lost 2 bases to trimming and J lost 2 bases, with 9 bases between them. CDR1 is SNHLY and CDR2 is FYNNEI in the germline V gene. The CDR3 loop is CASSESAVNTGELFF. CDR3 bases: TGTGCCAGCAGTGAAAGTGCGGTCAACACCGGGGAGCTGTTTTTT.

This clonotype was observed at least ten times. The chain joins TRBV28 to TRBJ2-7, with D possibly being TRBD1 (5 bases). V lost 4 bases and J lost 3, with 16 bases in between. This CDR3 is 15 amino acids long. The germline CDR1 and CDR2 sequences are MDHEN and SYDVKM. The CDR3 loop is CASSSSGQRLYEQYF. In DNA form, the CDR3 reads TGTGCCAGCAGTTCCTCCGGACAAAGACTCTACGAGCAGTACTTC.

This clonotype was seen many times. The chain recombines TRBV4-3 with TRBJ2-3; D unresolved. The length of the CDR3 is 14 residues. Trimming pared 1 base from V and 3 bases from J, leaving 8 bases between. The germline gives CDR1 LGHNA, CDR2 YSLEER. The CDR3 here is CASSQVGRTDTQYF. CDR3 sequence (DNA): TGCGCCAGCAGCCAAGTTGGCAGGACAGATACGCAGTATTTT.

Ten or more counts support this clonotype. The V gene is TRBV29-1, the J gene TRBJ2-5, with a weak D call TRBD2 (6 bases). Germline loops: CDR1 SQVTM, CDR2 ANQGSEA. The CDR3 contains 13 residues. Trimming left V 6 bases short and J 7 bases short, with 18 bases between. CDR3 in DNA: TGCAGCGTCTACCCCGGGACTTGGGGGACCCAGTACTTC. This gives the protein CSVYPGTWGTQYF.

This clonotype showed up many times. The chain employs TRBV11-1 and TRBJ2-1; 11 positions match TRBD2. CDR3 length equals 17 residues. In germline, CDR1 is SGHAT, CDR2 FQDESV (reference sequence). The J segment lost 4 bases and the V segment lost 2 bases, leaving 7 bases of the junction unmatched. The CDR3 sequence is CASSLWTLAGGYNEQFF. CDR3 coding DNA: TGTGCCAGCAGCTTATGGACATTAGCGGGGGGGTACAATGAGCAGTTCTTC.

V gene TRBV7-9 combines with J gene TRBJ2-1, with D unclear. The CDR3 consists of 13 residues. The V end lost 4 bases, the J end lost 8 bases, and 12 bases lay between the germline ends. CDR1 and CDR2 (germline): SEHNR, FQNEAQ (reference sequence). The CDR3 is CASSSRRRDEQFF. The DNA of the CDR3 is TGTGCCAGCAGCTCCCGTAGACGGGATGAGCAGTTCTTC.

This clonotype was picked up many times. J is TRBJ2-2 and V is TRBV28; D is undetermined. V dropped 5 bases and J dropped 1 base, with 11 bases sitting between them. The CDR3 consists of 15 residues. In germline, CDR1 is MDHEN, CDR2 SYDVKM. CDR3 loop: CASSRTILNTGELFF. CDR3 coding DNA: TGTGCCAGCAGTCGAACTATCTTGAACACCGGGGAGCTGTTTTTT.

This clonotype was picked up many times. The chain couples TRBV27 to TRBJ2-7, with D possibly being TRBD1 or TRBD2 (5 bases each). The germline V gene encodes CDR1 MNHEY and CDR2 SMNVEV (reference sequence). The CDR3 runs to 15 residues. V gave up 0 bases and J gave up 3 bases, with 12 bases separating them. DNA for the CDR3: TGTGCCAGCAGTTTATCGATTCAGGGAGACTACGAGCAGTACTTC. As protein: CASSLSIQGDYEQYF.

The V call is TRBV20-1, the J call TRBJ2-5, with 9 bases fitting TRBD2. The CDR3 sequence is 12 residues long. V lost 5 bases to trimming and J lost 5 bases; unmatched junction nucleotides: 3. The germline CDR1 and CDR2 sequences are DFQATT and SNEGSKA (reference sequence). In DNA form, the CDR3 reads TGCAGTGCTCCCGGACTAGCGGAGACCCAGTACTTC. Translation gives CSAPGLAETQYF.